The clone carrying this T cell receptor beta chain was found a few times. Its specificity is unknown. These data belong to a study of T-cell memory formation after mild COVID-19. Overall study results and limits: Clones that got smaller from day 15 to 85 had even CD4/CD8, while clones growing later tipped toward CD4+.

TCRdb re-called the 5' RACE reads through MiXCR, storing one row per CDR3 protein. In the table there are fewer than 650,000 distinct CDR3 sequences, about a fifth of which are singletons. The CDR3 is 16 residues long. Trimming removed 6 bases at V and 0 bases at J, with 16 bases between. The sequenced sample was PBMCs or a T cell subset sorted from them (not recorded which). The V and J genes are TRBV12-3 or TRBV12-4 and TRBJ2-3, with D tentatively TRBD1 (5 bases). The sequence was collected from an adult woman who had mild COVID-19 (a few samples of this study predate the infection). Cell type and time point are not known. CDR3 nucleotide sequence: TGTGCCAGCAGCAAGGGGATAGGGCCTAGCACAGATACGCAGTATTTT. It encodes CASSKGIGPSTDTQYF.